This is a list of T cell receptor beta chains from one sample in a study of blood T cells in healthy people across ages. TCRdb analysed the 5' RACE reads with MiXCR anew, one entry per CDR3 protein. The repertoire holds roughly 1,500,000 distinct CDR3 sequences, with roughly 40% as singletons. The sequencing input was blood. The receptors originated from a woman in her late teens or twenties in good health. The CDR3 runs from the conserved cysteine through the conserved F or W. The order of the fields is CDR3 protein, V gene, clone size. Clone size is given for some rows only: seen once, a few or many times, or a class if the clone is expanded.

CASSLETDSYSSYF | TRBV5-5 | NA
CASNLGGSTDTQYF | TRBV6-1 | NA
CASSLEPQGRKQYF | TRBV24-1 | NA
CASSYSMQGNSPPHF | TRBV6-5 | NA
CSVERGGVHYGYTF | TRBV29-1 | NA
CTLLPIQTGAFTGELFF | TRBV5-1 | NA
CSASPGRDEQFF | TRBV20-1 | NA
CASSRVRVGVGTENEQFF | TRBV7-9 | few
CASSLLLEQYF | TRBV11-2 | NA
CASSLRPGGLNYGYTF | TRBV5-1 | NA
CASSPPGGGSNEQFF | TRBV7-3 | NA
CASGLLSADRDGIAGANVLTF | TRBV12-5 | few
CASSYGDRGPYEQYF | TRBV6-5 | few
CASTGTGTNQPQHF | TRBV10-3 | few
CSARGETQETQYF | TRBV20-1 | few
CASSYAKKGFGYTF | TRBV6-5 | NA
CASRLTGQGVYEQYF | TRBV7-3 | NA
CASSSPLIGTEAFF | TRBV12-3/TRBV12-4 | NA
CVSSQDAFGGYTF | TRBV4-2 | NA
CASSLGGGVTYNEQFF | TRBV3-1 | NA
CASSASGYGELFF | TRBV6-5 | NA
CASSLESGRTDTQYF | TRBV7-2 | few
CAIRGAGEIGYEQYF | TRBV10-3 | NA
CASSVTGLPRNEQFF | TRBV9 | NA
CASSQGNLGYEQFF | TRBV4-1 | NA
CASSPGGLPIYGYTF | TRBV7-9 | few
CASSQDRVSGYTF | TRBV7-9 | few
CASRDRELGEAFF | TRBV5-1 | NA
CAAQGGLAGADTQYF | TRBV10-3 | NA
CASSLALLAGAYNEQFF | TRBV5-1 | NA
CASLTSFHTDMQYF | TRBV12-3/TRBV12-4 | NA
CSAPDGPNYGYTF | TRBV20-1 | NA
CASKGLVSYNEQFF | TRBV7-9 | few
CASSERGWTQYF | TRBV2 | NA
CSATDRGYGYTF | TRBV20-1 | many
CSAPKRRDTQYF | TRBV20-1 | NA
CASSVPGKDTQYF | TRBV25-1 | NA
CASSTGTSGGMDTGELFF | TRBV6-1 | NA
CASTANGGEKLFF | TRBV12-3/TRBV12-4 | NA
CASSLGTGITGELFF | TRBV5-1 | few
CASSQEGGTVAGVGDTQYF | TRBV4-2 | few
CASSLYKGSDEQFF | TRBV7-9 | NA
CASSPTPSPYNEQFF | TRBV6-5 | NA
CASRGGQDMNTEAFF | TRBV28 | NA
CASRQSGGSYNEQFF | TRBV7-2 | NA